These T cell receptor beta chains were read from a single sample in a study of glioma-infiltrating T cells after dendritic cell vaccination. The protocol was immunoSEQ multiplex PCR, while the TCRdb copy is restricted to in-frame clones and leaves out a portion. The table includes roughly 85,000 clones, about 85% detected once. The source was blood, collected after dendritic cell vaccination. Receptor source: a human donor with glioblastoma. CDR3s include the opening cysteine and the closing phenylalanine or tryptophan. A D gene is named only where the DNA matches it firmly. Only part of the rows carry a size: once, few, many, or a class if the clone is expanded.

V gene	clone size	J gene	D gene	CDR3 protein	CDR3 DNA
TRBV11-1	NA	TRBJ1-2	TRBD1	CASSADRGLYGYTF	TGTGCCAGCAGCGCGGACAGGGGGCTCTATGGCTACACCTTC
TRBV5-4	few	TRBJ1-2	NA	CASSLDMLYGYTF	TGTGCCAGCAGCTTGGACATGCTCTATGGCTACACCTTC
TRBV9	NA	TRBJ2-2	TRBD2	CASSGASGRPRYTGELFF	TGTGCCAGCAGCGGGGCTAGCGGGAGGCCTCGGTACACCGGGGAGCTGTTTTTT
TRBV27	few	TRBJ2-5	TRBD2	CASKAGGWIETQYF	TGTGCCAGCAAGGCGGGAGGATGGATCGAGACCCAGTACTTC
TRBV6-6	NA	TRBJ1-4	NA	CASSYDRYNEKLFF	TGTGCCAGCAGTTACGACAGGTATAATGAAAAACTGTTTTTT
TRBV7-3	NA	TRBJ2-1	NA	CASSRNIAGIGNEQFF	TGTGCCAGCAGCAGGAACATTGCAGGGATCGGCAATGAGCAGTTCTTC
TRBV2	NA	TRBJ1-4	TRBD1	CATTGTENEKLFF	TGTGCCACCACCGGGACAGAGAATGAAAAACTGTTTTTT
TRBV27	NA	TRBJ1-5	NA	CASSLRESNQPQHF	TGTGCCAGCAGTTTACGGGAAAGCAATCAGCCCCAGCATTTT
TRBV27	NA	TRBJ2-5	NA	CASSSNRGGASGSETQYF	TGTGCCAGCAGTAGCAACCGTGGGGGGGCTTCAGGGTCAGAGACCCAGTACTTC
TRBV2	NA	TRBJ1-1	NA	CASSGAPVNTEAFF	TGTGCCAGCAGTGGGGCCCCGGTGAACACTGAAGCTTTCTTT
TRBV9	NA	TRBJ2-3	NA	CASSVGRGQVDTQYF	TGTGCCAGCAGCGTAGGGAGGGGGCAAGTAGATACGCAGTATTTT
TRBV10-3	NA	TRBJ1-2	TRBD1	CAISESDRVPNGYTF	TGTGCCATCAGTGAGTCCGACAGGGTACCCAATGGCTACACCTTC
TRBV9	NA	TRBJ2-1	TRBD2	CASSLPTQRGGVYEQFF	TGTGCCAGCAGCCTGCCAACTCAGCGGGGGGGCGTGTATGAGCAGTTCTTC
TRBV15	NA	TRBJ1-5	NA	CATSREGAGNQPQHF	TGTGCCACCAGCAGAGAAGGGGCCGGCAATCAGCCCCAGCATTTT
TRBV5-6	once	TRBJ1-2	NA	CASSFGQTYGYTF	TGTGCCAGCAGCTTTGGACAGACCTATGGCTACACCTTC
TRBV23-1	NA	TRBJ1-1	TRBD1	CASRRTGRNTEAFF	TGCGCCAGCAGACGGACAGGGCGAAACACTGAAGCTTTCTTT
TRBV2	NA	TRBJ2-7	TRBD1	CASRAGTAGDEQYF	TGTGCCAGCAGAGCCGGGACAGCAGGCGACGAGCAGTACTTC
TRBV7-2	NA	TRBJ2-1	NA	CASSLARDLSNEQFF	TGTGCCAGCAGCTTAGCTAGGGACTTGTCCAATGAGCAGTTCTTC
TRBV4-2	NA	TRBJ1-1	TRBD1	CASSQFGTGDTEAFF	TGTGCCAGCAGCCAATTTGGGACAGGGGACACTGAAGCTTTCTTT
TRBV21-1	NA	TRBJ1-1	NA	CASPRDTEAFF	TGTGCCAGCCCGAGAGACACTGAAGCTTTCTTT
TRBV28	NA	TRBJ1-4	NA	CASSSSHSPNEKLFF	TGTGCCAGCAGTTCCTCGCACTCTCCGAATGAAAAACTGTTTTTT
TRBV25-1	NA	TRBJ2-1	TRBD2	CASSPFLAGINEQFF	TGTGCCAGCAGTCCTTTTCTAGCGGGGATCAATGAGCAGTTCTTC
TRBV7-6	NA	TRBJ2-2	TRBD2	CASSSRTSGNTGELFF	TGTGCCAGCAGCTCGCGGACTAGCGGGAACACCGGGGAGCTGTTTTTT
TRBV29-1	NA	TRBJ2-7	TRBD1	CSYRSRTGPDEQYF	TGCAGCTACCGATCGAGGACAGGGCCGGACGAGCAGTACTTC
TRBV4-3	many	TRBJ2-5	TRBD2	CASSQDSGLAGDETQYF	TGCGCCAGCAGCCAAGATTCGGGACTAGCGGGGGATGAGACCCAGTACTTC
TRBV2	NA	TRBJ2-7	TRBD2	CARQTGTSGGAVYEQYF	TGTGCCAGGCAGACCGGGACTAGCGGGGGGGCGGTCTACGAGCAGTACTTC
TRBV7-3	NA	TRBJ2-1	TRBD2	CASSLRGGLANYNEQFF	TGTGCCAGCAGCTTAAGGGGTGGACTAGCGAATTACAATGAGCAGTTCTTC
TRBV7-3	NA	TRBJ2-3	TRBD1	CASSLMGQTPDTQYF	TGTGCCAGCAGCTTAATGGGACAGACCCCAGATACGCAGTATTTT
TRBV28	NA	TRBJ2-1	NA	CASSPNTASREYFYNEQFF	TGTGCCAGCAGTCCTAACACGGCCTCCCGGGAGTATTTTTACAATGAGCAGTTCTTC
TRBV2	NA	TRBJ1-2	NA	CASMKETGSYYGYTF	TGTGCCAGCATGAAAGAAACAGGGTCCTACTATGGCTACACCTTC
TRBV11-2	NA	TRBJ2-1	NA	CASSYREGRSYNEQFF	TGTGCCAGCAGCTACAGGGAGGGCCGTTCCTACAATGAGCAGTTCTTC
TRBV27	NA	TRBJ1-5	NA	CASSPYTIGAQPQHF	TGTGCCAGCAGTCCATACACGATAGGGGCTCAGCCCCAGCATTTT
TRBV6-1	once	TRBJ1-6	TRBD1	CASSGRGQGGNNSPLHF	TGTGCCAGCAGTGGCCGGGGACAGGGAGGGAATAATTCACCCCTCCACTTT
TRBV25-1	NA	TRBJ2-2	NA	CASSEKGGVTGELFF	TGTGCCAGCAGTGAAAAGGGGGGGGTCACCGGGGAGCTGTTTTTT
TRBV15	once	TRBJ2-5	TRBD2	CATSRSSGGQETQYF	TGTGCCACCAGCAGATCTAGCGGGGGACAAGAGACCCAGTACTTC